These T cell receptor beta chains were read from a single sample in a study of response to subunit inactivated influenza vaccine. TCRdb reprocessed the RT-PCR reads via MiXCR and lists one record per CDR3 protein. Found here are roughly 500,000 distinct CDR3 sequences, roughly 25% of them singletons; the top ten hold under 2.5%. Source: CD4+ T cells sorted from PBMCs, taken 5 days after vaccination. Every receptor here comes from a man aged 45-65 years who received an inactivated influenza vaccine. Both conserved end residues are part of each CDR3. D genes are given only for firm matches. The size field is filled for only some rows; it gives once, few, many or a size class.

J,length,size,D,V,CDR3,DNA
TRBJ2-5,14,-,TRBD2,TRBV4-2,CASSTGLDRETQYF,TGTGCCAGCAGCACTGGACTAGACCGAGAGACCCAGTACTTC
TRBJ2-3,14,-,-,TRBV10-3,CAIKHREFTDTQYF,TGTGCCATCAAGCACAGAGAATTCACAGATACGCAGTATTTT
TRBJ2-2,17,once,TRBD1,TRBV5-5,CASSSHLDRGINGELFF,TGTGCCAGCAGCTCCCATCTGGACAGGGGAATTAACGGGGAGCTGTTTTTT
TRBJ1-1,13,few,-,TRBV12-3/TRBV12-4,CASTGDRNTEAFF,TGTGCCAGCACAGGCGATCGTAATACTGAAGCTTTCTTT
TRBJ2-7,13,many,-,TRBV12-3/TRBV12-4,CATAGTPVYEQYF,TGTGCCACCGCCGGGACACCGGTCTACGAGCAGTACTTC
TRBJ2-4,14,few,-,TRBV5-1,CASSPLGAKNIQYF,TGCGCCAGCAGCCCCCTGGGGGCCAAAAACATTCAGTACTTC
TRBJ1-2,13,few,-,TRBV20-1,CSARVPSGYGYTF,TGCAGTGCTAGAGTTCCGAGTGGCTATGGCTACACCTTC
TRBJ2-1,16,-,TRBD2,TRBV12-3/TRBV12-4,CASILAWGLAINEQFF,TGTGCCAGCATCCTTGCTTGGGGACTAGCTATAAATGAGCAGTTCTTC
TRBJ2-4,13,-,-,TRBV2,CASSGRVKNIQYF,TGTGCCAGCAGTGGTCGTGTCAAAAACATTCAGTACTTC
TRBJ1-1,15,-,-,TRBV6-4,CASSDSGQGYAEAFF,TGTGCCAGCAGTGACTCGGGGCAGGGCTACGCTGAAGCTTTCTTT
TRBJ1-1,14,-,-,TRBV20-1,CSATPRGRSTEAFF,TGCAGTGCTACCCCCCGGGGGCGCTCTACTGAAGCTTTCTTT
TRBJ2-5,14,-,TRBD1,TRBV15,CATSKSDREETQYF,TGTGCCACCAGCAAATCAGACAGGGAAGAGACCCAGTACTTC
TRBJ2-2,15,-,-,TRBV18,CASSPPGVLTGELFF,TGTGCCAGCTCACCACCAGGCGTTCTTACCGGGGAGCTGTTTTTT
TRBJ1-1,13,-,-,TRBV15,CATSSRVRTEAFF,TGTGCCACCAGCAGCAGGGTCCGGACTGAAGCTTTCTTT
TRBJ2-7,15,few,TRBD1,TRBV6-1,CASSMTGTGTYEQYF,TGTGCCAGCAGTATGACCGGGACAGGAACCTACGAGCAGTACTTC
TRBJ2-5,15,-,-,TRBV12-3/TRBV12-4,CASSSPPGGQETQYF,TGTGCCAGCAGTTCACCCCCCGGCGGCCAAGAGACCCAGTACTTC
TRBJ1-2,12,-,-,TRBV7-9,CASSRQGGGYTF,TGTGCCAGCAGCCGTCAGGGAGGTGGCTACACCTTC
TRBJ1-4,21,-,-,TRBV9,CASSHGVGRQLNIATNEKLFF,TGTGCCAGCAGCCATGGGGTCGGTCGCCAACTAAATATTGCAACTAATGAAAAACTGTTTTTT
TRBJ2-1,16,few,TRBD2,TRBV12-3/TRBV12-4,CASSRSMASGVGEQFF,TGTGCCAGCAGCAGGAGCATGGCTAGCGGGGTGGGTGAGCAGTTCTTC
TRBJ2-1,16,-,-,TRBV6-2/TRBV6-3,CASSSASSANYNEQFF,TGTGCCAGCAGTTCCGCTTCTAGCGCGAATTACAATGAGCAGTTCTTC
TRBJ2-7,15,-,-,TRBV2,CASSNDRARGSEQYF,TGTGCCAGCAGTAACGATCGGGCGAGGGGCTCCGAGCAGTACTTC
TRBJ2-1,13,few,-,TRBV15,CATSRDIRNEQFF,TGTGCCACCAGCAGAGATATAAGGAATGAGCAGTTCTTC
TRBJ1-4,16,few,TRBD1,TRBV28,CASTRTGGPLAEKLFF,TGTGCCAGCACCAGGACAGGGGGACCCTTAGCTGAAAAACTGTTTTTT
TRBJ2-6,14,few,-,TRBV29-1,CSVAVSRGANVLTF,TGCAGCGTAGCCGTCTCCCGCGGGGCCAACGTCCTGACTTTC
TRBJ2-1,14,few,TRBD2,TRBV6-1,CASSATSGRAEQFF,TGTGCCAGCAGTGCGACCAGCGGGAGAGCTGAGCAGTTCTTC
TRBJ2-1,14,-,-,TRBV6-2/TRBV6-3,CASYTGLSAAVPFF,TGTGCCAGCTACACGGGACTTTCCGCGGCTGTACCGTTCTTC
TRBJ2-3,14,-,TRBD2,TRBV20-1,CSATSGVWTDTQYF,TGCAGTGCCACTAGCGGGGTGTGGACAGATACGCAGTATTTT
TRBJ2-7,16,-,TRBD1,TRBV4-2,CASSQEQQGGSYEQYF,TGTGCCAGCAGCCAAGAGCAACAGGGGGGCTCCTACGAGCAGTACTTC
TRBJ2-5,15,-,-,TRBV3-1,CASSQMPRGGETQYF,TGTGCCAGCAGCCAGATGCCCCGGGGAGGAGAGACCCAGTACTTC
TRBJ2-5,15,-,TRBD2,TRBV6-1,CASSASGGGQETQYF,TGTGCCAGCAGTGCTTCGGGAGGGGGCCAAGAGACCCAGTACTTC
TRBJ2-1,14,-,-,TRBV7-2,CASSWDFPASEQFF,TGTGCCAGCAGCTGGGACTTTCCGGCCAGTGAGCAGTTCTTC
TRBJ1-1,16,few,-,TRBV5-1,CASSLAPIPVGTEAFF,TGCGCCAGCAGCTTGGCACCCATCCCAGTGGGCACTGAAGCTTTCTTT
TRBJ1-2,11,few,-,TRBV6-2/TRBV6-3,CASSTEHGYTF,TGTGCCAGCAGCACCGAACATGGCTACACCTTC
TRBJ2-5,16,-,-,TRBV12-3/TRBV12-4,CASSLGGRGGQETQYF,TGTGCCAGCAGTTTGGGTGGCAGGGGGGGTCAAGAGACCCAGTACTTC
TRBJ2-3,13,-,-,TRBV4-1,CASSQDNPDTQYF,TGCGCCAGCAGCCAAGATAACCCCGATACGCAGTATTTT
TRBJ2-5,15,few,-,TRBV29-1,CSVGFGSDRSETQYF,TGCAGCGTTGGGTTTGGGAGTGATCGTTCGGAGACCCAGTACTTC
TRBJ2-1,13,-,-,TRBV12-3/TRBV12-4,CASSFTRRGEQFF,TGTGCCAGCAGTTTCACGCGGCGGGGAGAGCAGTTCTTC
TRBJ2-5,16,few,TRBD2,TRBV6-1,CASRGLEGGTSGTQYF,TGTGCCAGCAGAGGTCTGGAAGGCGGGACTAGCGGGACCCAGTACTTC
TRBJ2-7,12,-,-,TRBV10-3,CATTGTSGEQYF,TGTGCCACCACCGGGACCTCGGGGGAGCAGTACTTC
TRBJ2-4,13,-,-,TRBV20-1,CSAIDLAKNIQYF,TGCAGTGCTATCGACTTAGCCAAAAACATTCAGTACTTC
TRBJ2-3,14,-,TRBD2,TRBV6-1,CASRASGSADTQYF,TGTGCCAGCAGGGCTAGCGGGAGTGCAGATACGCAGTATTTT
TRBJ2-5,17,-,TRBD2,TRBV28,CASRAKTSGGLQETQYF,TGTGCCAGCAGGGCTAAAACTAGCGGGGGACTTCAAGAGACCCAGTACTTC
TRBJ2-1,16,-,TRBD2,TRBV9,CASSVAQVAGVYEQFF,TGTGCCAGCAGCGTAGCCCAAGTAGCGGGAGTCTATGAGCAGTTCTTC
TRBJ2-3,15,-,TRBD2,TRBV20-1,CSANRLAETTDTQYF,TGCAGTGCTAACCGACTAGCGGAGACCACAGATACGCAGTATTTT
TRBJ2-2,15,-,TRBD1,TRBV6-2/TRBV6-3,CASSFYRGNTGELFF,TGTGCCAGCAGTTTTTACAGGGGTAACACCGGGGAGCTGTTTTTT
TRBJ2-2,17,few,TRBD1,TRBV4-1,CASSQPSLKQGTGELFF,TGCGCCAGCAGCCAACCTTCCCTTAAACAGGGGACCGGGGAGCTGTTTTTT
TRBJ2-1,20,many,-,TRBV7-8,CASSLLQSLHRLVTYNEQFF,TGTGCCAGCAGCTTACTGCAGTCCTTACATCGACTAGTTACTTACAATGAGCAGTTCTTC
TRBJ2-2,16,-,-,TRBV3-1,CASSQAGDLATGELFF,TGTGCCAGCAGCCAAGCAGGAGACTTGGCCACCGGGGAGCTGTTTTTT
TRBJ1-1,17,-,-,TRBV7-9,CASSSDSGRGMNTEAFF,TGTGCCAGCAGCTCTGATTCAGGGAGAGGGATGAACACTGAAGCTTTCTTT
TRBJ2-7,14,few,-,TRBV20-1,CSARRGTANYEQYF,TGCAGTGCTAGACGCGGGACAGCCAACTACGAGCAGTACTTC
TRBJ2-1,15,-,TRBD1,TRBV14,CASSQGTGQWTEQFF,TGTGCCAGCAGCCAAGGGACGGGACAGTGGACTGAGCAGTTCTTC
TRBJ2-2,14,-,-,TRBV6-1,CASRDRTNTGELFF,TGTGCCAGCAGGGACAGAACAAACACCGGGGAGCTGTTTTTT
TRBJ1-5,13,-,-,TRBV20-1,CSARDPRNQPQHF,TGCAGTGCTAGAGATCCCCGCAATCAGCCCCAGCATTTT
TRBJ2-1,15,-,TRBD2,TRBV25-1,CASSQLAGLSNEQFF,TGTGCCAGCAGTCAACTAGCGGGCCTCAGCAATGAGCAGTTCTTC
TRBJ2-5,16,few,TRBD2,TRBV7-2,CASSYSLSGGAQTQYF,TGTGCCAGCAGCTATTCCCTTAGCGGGGGGGCGCAGACCCAGTACTTC
TRBJ1-5,15,few,-,TRBV2,CASSESAEQNQPQHF,TGTGCCAGCAGTGAGTCAGCAGAGCAAAATCAGCCCCAGCATTTT
TRBJ1-2,15,few,-,TRBV12-3/TRBV12-4,CASLLGGPANYGYTF,TGTGCCAGCCTACTGGGGGGCCCAGCTAACTATGGCTACACCTTC